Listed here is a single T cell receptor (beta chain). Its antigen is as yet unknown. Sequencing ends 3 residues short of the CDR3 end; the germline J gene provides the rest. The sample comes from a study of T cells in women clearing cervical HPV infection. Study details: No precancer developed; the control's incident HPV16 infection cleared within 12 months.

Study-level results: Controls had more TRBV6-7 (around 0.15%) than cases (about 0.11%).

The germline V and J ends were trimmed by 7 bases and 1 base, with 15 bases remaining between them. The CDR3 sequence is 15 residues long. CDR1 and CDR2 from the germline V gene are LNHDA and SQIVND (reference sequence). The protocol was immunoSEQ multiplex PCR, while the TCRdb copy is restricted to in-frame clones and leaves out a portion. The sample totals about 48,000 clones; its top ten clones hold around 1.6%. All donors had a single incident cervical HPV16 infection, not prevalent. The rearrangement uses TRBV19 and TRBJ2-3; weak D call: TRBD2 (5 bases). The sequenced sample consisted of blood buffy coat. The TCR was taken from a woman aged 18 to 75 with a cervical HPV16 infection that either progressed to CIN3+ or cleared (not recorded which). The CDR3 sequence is CASKWTSQGTDTQYF. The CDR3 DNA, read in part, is TGTGCCAGTAAGTGGACTTCCCAGGGCACAGATACG.